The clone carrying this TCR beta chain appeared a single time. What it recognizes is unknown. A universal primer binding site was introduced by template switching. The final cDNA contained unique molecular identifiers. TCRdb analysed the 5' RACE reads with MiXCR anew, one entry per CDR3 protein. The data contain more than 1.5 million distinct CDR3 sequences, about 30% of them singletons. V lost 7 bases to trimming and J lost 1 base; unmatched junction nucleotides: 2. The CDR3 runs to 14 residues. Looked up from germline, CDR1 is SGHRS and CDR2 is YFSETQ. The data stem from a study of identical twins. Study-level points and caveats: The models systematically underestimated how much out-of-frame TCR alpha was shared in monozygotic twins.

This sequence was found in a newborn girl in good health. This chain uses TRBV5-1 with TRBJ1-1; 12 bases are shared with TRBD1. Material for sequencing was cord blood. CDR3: CASGGQGANTEAFF. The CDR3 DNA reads TGCGCCAGCGGGGGACAGGGGGCGAACACTGAAGCTTTCTTT. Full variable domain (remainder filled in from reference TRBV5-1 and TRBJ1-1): KAGVTQTPRYLIKTRGQQVTLSCSPISGHRSVSWYQQTPGQGLQFLFEYFSETQRNKGNFPGRFSGRQFSNSRSEMNVSTLELGDSALYLCASGGQGANTEAFFGQGTRLTVV.